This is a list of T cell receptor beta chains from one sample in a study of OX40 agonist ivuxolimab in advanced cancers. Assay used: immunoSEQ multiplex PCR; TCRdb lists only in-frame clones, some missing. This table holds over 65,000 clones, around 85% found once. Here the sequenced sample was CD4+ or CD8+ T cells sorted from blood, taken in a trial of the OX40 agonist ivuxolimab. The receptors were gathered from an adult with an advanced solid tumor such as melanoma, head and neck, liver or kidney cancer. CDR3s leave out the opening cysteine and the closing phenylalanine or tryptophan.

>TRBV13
ASGPWVSGANVLT
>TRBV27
ASRWTSGTYEQY
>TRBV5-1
ASSPDGQGNYEQY
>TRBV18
ASSPGNQPQH
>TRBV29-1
SGGRDDTQY
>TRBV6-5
ASSSEHDQPQH
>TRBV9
ASSPQRSSYEQY
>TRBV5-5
ASSLAIGQNQPQH
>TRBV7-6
ASSTSGLAGGGNEQF
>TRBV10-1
ASSGERGQNEQY
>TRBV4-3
ASSLTGGTDTQY
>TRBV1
TSSQASGSNYEQY
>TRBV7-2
ASSFGPSSYEQY
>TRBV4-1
ASSQANMGMNTEAF
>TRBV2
ASRGPRASFQETQY
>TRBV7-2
ASSLDGSSYEQY
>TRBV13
ASSLGAGGTDTQY
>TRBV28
ASSLRQGNTEAF
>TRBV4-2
ASSQDTQGSQY
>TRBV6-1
ASSSLRGTETQY
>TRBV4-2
ASSQAAGVTDTQY
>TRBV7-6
ASSLRGGYEQY